These T cell receptor beta chains were read from a single sample in a study of T cell responses to AZD1222 COVID-19 vaccine. Profiling relied on immunoSEQ multiplex PCR, and the TCRdb table lists in-frame clones only, not all of them. The repertoire consists of some 130,000 clones, with just under 95% occurring once and the leading ten covering around 7.1%. This specimen consisted of peripheral blood, obtained 28 days after the second AZD1222 dose. The receptor set was obtained from an adult who received the AZD1222 COVID-19 vaccine. Each CDR3 is given with its conserved first and last residue. Fields, in order: clone size, J gene, V gene, D gene, CDR3 protein, CDR3 DNA. D genes are given only for firm matches. Size is omitted from some rows. Given values are once, few, many or a class for expanded clones.

>-|TRBJ1-6|TRBV27|-
CASSLSLQGISPLHF
TGTGCCAGCTCATTGTCCCTGCAGGGGATTTCACCCCTCCACTTT
>-|TRBJ1-1|TRBV29-1|-
CSVRGSPMNTEAFF
TGCAGCGTTCGCGGCAGTCCCATGAACACTGAAGCTTTCTTT
>-|TRBJ2-1|TRBV12-3/TRBV12-4|TRBD1
CATQGGPYNEQFF
TGTGCCACACAGGGGGGACCCTACAATGAGCAGTTCTTC
>once|TRBJ2-6|TRBV6-5|TRBD1
CASSYEQGTGANVLTF
TGTGCCAGCAGTTACGAACAGGGGACTGGGGCCAACGTCCTGACTTTC
>-|TRBJ1-2|TRBV6-5|-
CASSYAQMGEGYTF
TGTGCCAGCAGTTACGCCCAAATGGGGGAGGGCTACACCTTC
>once|TRBJ2-2|TRBV2|-
CASSVDGANTGELFF
TGTGCCAGCAGTGTAGACGGGGCCAACACCGGGGAGCTGTTTTTT
>-|TRBJ1-2|TRBV7-9|-
CASSSDYGYTF
TGTGCCAGCAGCTCAGATTATGGCTACACCTTC
>-|TRBJ1-1|TRBV12-3/TRBV12-4|TRBD1
CASTQTGGTEAFF
TGTGCCAGCACCCAGACAGGGGGCACTGAAGCTTTCTTT
>-|TRBJ2-3|TRBV7-2|-
CASSLRVGGSTDTQYF
TGTGCCAGCAGCTTAAGGGTGGGCGGTAGCACAGATACGCAGTATTTT
>few|TRBJ2-3|TRBV7-2|-
CASSLSAQGTDTQYF
TGTGCCAGCAGCTTATCGGCGCAGGGCACAGATACGCAGTATTTT
>once|TRBJ2-5|TRBV25-1|-
CASSPDHRGETQYF
TGTGCCAGCAGCCCCGACCACCGGGGAGAGACCCAGTACTTC
>once|TRBJ1-2|TRBV7-2|-
CASSFLAAAYGYTF
TGTGCCAGCAGCTTTTTGGCCGCCGCCTATGGCTACACCTTC
>-|TRBJ1-1|TRBV4-1|-
CASSQRENTEAFF
TGCGCCAGCAGCCAACGGGAGAACACTGAAGCTTTCTTT
>-|TRBJ2-1|TRBV12-3/TRBV12-4|-
CASSPVAYNEQFF
TGTGCCAGCAGTCCGGTGGCCTACAATGAGCAGTTCTTC
>-|TRBJ1-2|TRBV7-2|-
CASSLAQVFYGYTF
TGTGCCAGCAGCTTAGCGCAAGTATTCTATGGCTACACCTTC
>-|TRBJ1-6|TRBV30|TRBD1
CAWTGGYNSPLHF
TGTGCCTGGACAGGGGGCTATAATTCACCCCTCCACTTT
>-|TRBJ1-3|TRBV12-3/TRBV12-4|-
CASGPREGTIYF
TGTGCCAGCGGACCTCGAGAGGGCACCATATATTTT
>-|TRBJ1-4|TRBV15|-
CATSRQQGAVRFF
TGTGCCACCAGCAGACAACAGGGAGCAGTTCGGTTTTTT
>-|TRBJ2-1|TRBV4-1|TRBD2
CASSQGSGGLYYEQFF
TGCGCCAGCAGCCAAGGAAGCGGGGGCCTCTATTATGAGCAGTTCTTC
>-|TRBJ2-1|TRBV27|-
CASSRDFYNEQFF
TGTGCCAGCAGTCGGGACTTCTACAATGAGCAGTTCTTC
>-|TRBJ2-3|TRBV7-8|-
CASSNPDTQYF
TGTGCCAGCAGCAACCCAGATACGCAGTATTTT
>-|TRBJ1-1|TRBV9|TRBD1
CASSPVGTGRNTEAFF
TGTGCCAGCAGCCCAGTCGGGACAGGGAGGAACACTGAAGCTTTCTTT
>few|TRBJ1-5|TRBV7-8|-
CASRFDSLNQPQHF
TGTGCCAGCAGGTTCGACAGCCTCAATCAGCCCCAGCATTTT
>-|TRBJ1-2|TRBV4-2|-
CASSPGVFNYGYTF
TGTGCCAGCAGCCCCGGGGTTTTCAACTATGGCTACACCTTC
>-|TRBJ2-7|TRBV30|TRBD2
CAWGAGAGAYEQYF
TGTGCCTGGGGGGCTGGGGCGGGGGCCTACGAGCAGTACTTC
>-|TRBJ2-3|TRBV7-9|TRBD2
CASSLIAGGPRNTQYF
TGTGCCAGCAGCTTAATAGCGGGGGGACCTAGGAATACGCAGTATTTT
>-|TRBJ2-5|TRBV12-3/TRBV12-4|-
CASRHHLQETQYF
TGTGCCAGCAGGCATCATCTCCAAGAGACCCAGTACTTC
>-|TRBJ1-5|TRBV23-1|-
CASSPRLINQPQHF
TGCGCCAGCAGCCCTCGGTTGATCAATCAGCCCCAGCATTTT
>-|TRBJ2-7|TRBV6-4|-
CASSVTAGASYEQYF
TGTGCCAGCAGTGTAACGGCAGGGGCCTCCTACGAGCAGTACTTC
>-|TRBJ2-3|TRBV27|-
CASYPLGGPSTDTQYF
TGTGCCAGCTACCCACTTGGGGGACCTAGCACAGATACGCAGTATTTT
>-|TRBJ2-3|TRBV7-3|-
CASSLRADTQYF
TGTGCCAGCAGCTTACGCGCAGATACGCAGTATTTT
>once|TRBJ2-2|TRBV30|-
CAWSVGELFF
TGTGCCTGGAGTGTCGGGGAGCTGTTTTTT
>-|TRBJ2-7|TRBV7-8|TRBD2
CASSLSVGGGNPYEQYF
TGTGCCAGCAGCTTAAGTGTTGGGGGGGGAAACCCCTACGAGCAGTACTTC
>-|TRBJ2-1|TRBV7-9|TRBD1
CASSPRQGIAYNEQFF
TGTGCCAGCAGCCCAAGACAGGGGATCGCCTACAATGAGCAGTTCTTC
>once|TRBJ1-4|TRBV28|-
CASSPTGQQGEKLFF
TGTGCCAGCAGTCCCACTGGACAGCAGGGAGAAAAACTGTTTTTT
>-|TRBJ1-1|TRBV29-1|TRBD1
CSATPGQLNTEAFF
TGCAGCGCCACGCCGGGACAGCTGAACACTGAAGCTTTCTTT
>-|TRBJ1-2|TRBV12-5|TRBD1
CASGWIGTASYTF
TGTGCTAGTGGGTGGATCGGGACAGCAAGCTACACCTTC
>-|TRBJ2-7|TRBV27|-
CASSSARFGEQYF
TGTGCCAGCAGTTCCGCTAGATTCGGCGAGCAGTACTTC
>-|TRBJ1-3|TRBV3-1/TRBV3-2|-
CASSQVRRDRSGNTIYF
TGTGCCAGCAGCCAAGTCCGTAGGGATCGCTCTGGAAACACCATATATTTT
>-|TRBJ1-1|TRBV21-1|-
CASSKGTGLMNTEAFF
TGTGCCAGCAGCAAAGGGACAGGACTGATGAACACTGAAGCTTTCTTT
>-|TRBJ1-1|TRBV5-4|-
CASSLGGVYITEAFF
TGTGCCAGCAGCTTGGGGGGGGTATACATCACTGAAGCTTTCTTT
>-|TRBJ2-7|TRBV13|-
CASSPQGGLADNPYEQYF
TGTGCCAGCAGCCCCCAGGGGGGGCTAGCGGACAACCCCTACGAGCAGTACTTC
>-|TRBJ1-6|TRBV25-1|-
CASSGPLGSPLHF
TGTGCCAGCAGTGGACCCCTAGGCTCACCCCTCCACTTT
>-|TRBJ2-5|TRBV19|TRBD2
CASSSGGGAWETQYF
TGTGCCAGTAGTAGTGGCGGGGGGGCCTGGGAGACCCAGTACTTC
>-|TRBJ1-4|TRBV15|TRBD1
CATSRGPGQGRKLFF
TGTGCCACCAGCAGAGGTCCGGGACAGGGGAGAAAACTGTTTTTT
>-|TRBJ2-4|TRBV2|-
CASSPTRGSGRNIQYF
TGTGCCAGCAGCCCAACGCGGGGTTCGGGGAGAAACATTCAGTACTTC
>-|TRBJ2-2|TRBV3-1/TRBV3-2|-
CASSQALFGELFF
TGTGCCAGCAGCCAAGCTCTTTTCGGGGAGCTGTTTTTT
>-|TRBJ2-1|TRBV5-6|TRBD1
CASSSIEGADYNEQFF
TGTGCCAGCAGCTCCATTGAGGGGGCGGACTACAATGAGCAGTTCTTC
>-|TRBJ2-7|TRBV6-5|-
CATSGDIKPYEQYF
TGTGCCACTTCTGGGGACATAAAACCCTACGAGCAGTACTTC
>-|TRBJ1-5|TRBV28|TRBD1
CASSFSFLFRDRVLRPQHF
TGTGCCAGCAGTTTTTCGTTTCTATTTAGGGACAGAGTCTTGCGGCCCCAGCATTTT
>few|TRBJ2-3|TRBV19|-
CASGVATQYF
TGTGCCAGCGGGGTAGCTACGCAGTATTTT